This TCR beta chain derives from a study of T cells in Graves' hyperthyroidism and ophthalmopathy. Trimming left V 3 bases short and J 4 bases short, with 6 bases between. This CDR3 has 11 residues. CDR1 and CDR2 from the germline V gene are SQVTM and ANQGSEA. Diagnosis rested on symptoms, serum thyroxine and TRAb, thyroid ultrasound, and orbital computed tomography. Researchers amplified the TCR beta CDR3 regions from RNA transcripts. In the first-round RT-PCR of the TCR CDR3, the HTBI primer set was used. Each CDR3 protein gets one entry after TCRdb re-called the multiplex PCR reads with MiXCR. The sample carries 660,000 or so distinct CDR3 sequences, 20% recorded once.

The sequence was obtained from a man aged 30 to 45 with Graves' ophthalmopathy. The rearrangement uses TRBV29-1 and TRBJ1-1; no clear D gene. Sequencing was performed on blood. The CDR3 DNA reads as TGCAGCGTTGAGTGGGCCACTGAAGCTTTCTTT. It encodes CSVEWATEAFF.